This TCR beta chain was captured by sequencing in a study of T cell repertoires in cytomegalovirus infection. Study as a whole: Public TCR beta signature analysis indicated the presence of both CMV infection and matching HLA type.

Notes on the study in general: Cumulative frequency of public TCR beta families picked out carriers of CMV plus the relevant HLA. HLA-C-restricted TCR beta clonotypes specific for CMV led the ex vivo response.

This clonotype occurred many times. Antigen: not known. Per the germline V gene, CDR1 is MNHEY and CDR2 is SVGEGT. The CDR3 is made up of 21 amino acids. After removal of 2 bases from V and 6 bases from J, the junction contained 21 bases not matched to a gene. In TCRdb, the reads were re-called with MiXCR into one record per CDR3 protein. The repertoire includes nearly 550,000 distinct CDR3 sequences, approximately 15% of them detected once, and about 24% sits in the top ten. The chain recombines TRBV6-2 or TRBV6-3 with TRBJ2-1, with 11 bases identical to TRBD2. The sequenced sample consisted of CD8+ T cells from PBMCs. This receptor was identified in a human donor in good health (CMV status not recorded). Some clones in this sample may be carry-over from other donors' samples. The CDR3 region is CASSYPSGSSGRVMRFNEQFF. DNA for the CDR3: TGTGCCAGCAGTTACCCGTCTGGTAGTAGCGGGAGGGTGATGAGGTTCAATGAGCAGTTCTTC.